Listed below are T cell receptor beta chains from one sample, sequenced in a study of CD8 T cells in Susac syndrome. One entry per CDR3 protein, called by TCRdb with MiXCR from the immunoSEQ multiplex PCR reads. The table records 200,000 to 300,000 distinct CDR3 sequences, roughly 95% of them present only once. Sequences were obtained from CD4+ T cells from PBMCs. All receptors come from a human donor with Susac syndrome. The CDR3 runs from the conserved cysteine through the conserved F or W. The order of the fields is V gene, clone size, J gene, D gene, CDR3 DNA, CDR3 protein. The D gene is left open where the match is weak. Clone sizes are given selectively: once, few, many, or a class where the clone is expanded.

TRBV3-1,-,TRBJ2-3,TRBD2,TGTGCCAGCAGCCAGGCACTAGCGGGGTCCACAGATACGCAGTATTTT,CASSQALAGSTDTQYF
TRBV14,once,TRBJ2-3,TRBD1,TGTGCCAGCAGCGAATGGACAGGCCCCCCAGATACGCAGTATTTT,CASSEWTGPPDTQYF
TRBV20-1,-,TRBJ2-7,TRBD2,TGCAGTGCTAAGGCGGGAGGGCCCTACGAGCAGTACTTC,CSAKAGGPYEQYF
TRBV7-2,-,TRBJ2-7,TRBD2,TGTGCCAGCAGGAAAATGAATGGCGGGAGGTTGATGTACGAGCAGTACTTC,CASRKMNGGRLMYEQYF
TRBV20-1,-,TRBJ2-7,-,TGCAGTGCTAGTAGTTCTGAGAGGAGAGGTTACGAGCAGTACTTC,CSASSSERRGYEQYF
TRBV2,-,TRBJ2-1,-,TGTGCCAGCAGCCCGCCGGGACTTGCCTACAATGAGCAGTTCTTC,CASSPPGLAYNEQFF
TRBV30,-,TRBJ1-2,-,TGTGCCGGGGGCGCAGCTAACTATGGCTACACCTTC,CAGGAANYGYTF
TRBV20-1,-,TRBJ2-3,TRBD1,TGCAGTGCTAGATCCCCGACAGGGGCACAAGATACGCAGTATTTT,CSARSPTGAQDTQYF
TRBV28,-,TRBJ2-3,TRBD2,TGTGCCAGCAGTCAAAGCGGGAGGGCCGATGATACGCAGTATTTT,CASSQSGRADDTQYF
TRBV29-1,once,TRBJ1-2,-,TGCAGCGTTGGGTCCTGGACCGCCTATGGCTACACCTTC,CSVGSWTAYGYTF